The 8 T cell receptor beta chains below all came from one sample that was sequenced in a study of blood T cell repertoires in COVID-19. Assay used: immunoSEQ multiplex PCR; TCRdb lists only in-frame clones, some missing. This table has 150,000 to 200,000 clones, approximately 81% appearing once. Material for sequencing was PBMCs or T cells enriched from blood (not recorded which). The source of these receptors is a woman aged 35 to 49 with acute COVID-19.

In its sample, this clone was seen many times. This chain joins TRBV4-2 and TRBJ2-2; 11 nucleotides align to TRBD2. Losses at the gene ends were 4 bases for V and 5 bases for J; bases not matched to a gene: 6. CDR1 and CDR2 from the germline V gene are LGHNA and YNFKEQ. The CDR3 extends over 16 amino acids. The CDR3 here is CASSLSGRGETGELFF. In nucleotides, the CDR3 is TGTGCCAGCAGCCTTAGCGGGAGGGGGGAAACCGGGGAGCTGTTTTTT.

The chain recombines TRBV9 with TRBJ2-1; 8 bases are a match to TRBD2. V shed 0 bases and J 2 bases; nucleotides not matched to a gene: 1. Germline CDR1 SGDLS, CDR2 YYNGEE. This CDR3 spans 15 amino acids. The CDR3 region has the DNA TGTGCCAGCAGCGTAGCGGGAGGGCCCTACAATGAGCAGTTCTTC. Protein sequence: CASSVAGGPYNEQFF.

In DNA, the CDR3 is TGTGCCTGGAGTGTACAATTCCTGACAGATACGCAGTATTTT. Translated: CAWSVQFLTDTQYF. The chain uses TRBV30 and TRBJ2-3; D unresolved. V shed 0 bases and J shed 3 bases, with 10 bases lying between them. The CDR3 sequence is 14 residues long. Germline V lookup: CDR1 GTSNPN, CDR2 SVGIG (reference sequence).

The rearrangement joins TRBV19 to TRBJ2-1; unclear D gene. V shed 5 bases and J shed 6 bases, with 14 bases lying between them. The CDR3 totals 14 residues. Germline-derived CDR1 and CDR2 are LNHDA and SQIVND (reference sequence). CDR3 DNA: TGTGCCAGTAGTCAGCGCTCGATCGGCAATGAGCAGTTCTTC. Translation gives CASSQRSIGNEQFF.

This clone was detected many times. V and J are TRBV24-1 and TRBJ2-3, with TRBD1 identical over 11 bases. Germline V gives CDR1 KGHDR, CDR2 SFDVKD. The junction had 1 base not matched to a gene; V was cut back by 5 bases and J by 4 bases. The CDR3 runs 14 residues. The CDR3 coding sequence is TGTGCCACCAGTGGGACAGGGGGCGCAGATACGCAGTATTTT. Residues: CATSGTGGADTQYF.

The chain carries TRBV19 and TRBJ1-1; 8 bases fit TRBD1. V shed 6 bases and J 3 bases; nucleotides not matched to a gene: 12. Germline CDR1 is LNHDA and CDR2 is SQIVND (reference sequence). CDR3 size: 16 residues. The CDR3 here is CASRSFPTGGDTEAFF. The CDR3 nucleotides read TGTGCCAGTAGATCCTTCCCAACAGGGGGAGACACTGAAGCTTTCTTT.

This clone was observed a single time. CDR3 residues: CAISTQGAYGYTF. CDR3 nucleotides: TGTGCCATCAGTACCCAGGGGGCCTATGGCTACACCTTC. V gene TRBV10-3 combines with J gene TRBJ1-2; 8 bases fit TRBD1. Germline trimming cut 5 bases from V and 4 bases from J; bases unmatched to any gene: 3. The germline CDR1 and CDR2 sequences are ENHRY and SYGVKD. The CDR3 is made up of 13 amino acids.

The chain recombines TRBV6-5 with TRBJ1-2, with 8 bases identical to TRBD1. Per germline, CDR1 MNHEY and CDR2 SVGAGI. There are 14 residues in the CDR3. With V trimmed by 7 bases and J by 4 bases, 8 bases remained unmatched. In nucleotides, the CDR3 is TGTGCCAGCACCTTGGACAGGGATGCCTATGGCTACACCTTC. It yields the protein CASTLDRDAYGYTF.